Included here is one T cell receptor beta chain sequence, with context. Its antigen remains unidentified. The repertoire was sequenced with immunoSEQ multiplex PCR; TCRdb's copy has only in-frame clones and lacks some. The sample has 25,000 to 30,000 clones, 80% to 95% seen once. Samples: about 28 days before transplant, then days 30, 100 and 180 after. The V and J ends lost 2 bases and 3 bases respectively, with 11 bases between them. Germline CDR1 reads GTSNPN; CDR2 reads SVGIG (reference sequence). The CDR3 is made up of 13 amino acids. The record originates from a study of T cell clonotyping in hematopoietic cell transplantation. Study-wide points: Few recipient clonotypes overlapped donors; over 97% were de novo at given depth. Recipient TCR diversity dropped after transplant; expanded clonotypes rose from day 30 to 180. Broader posttransplant TCR repertoire diversity was predicted by graft donor and pretransplant recipient Inverse Simpson Index values.

Sequencing was performed on PBMCs, taken 100 days after allogeneic stem cell transplant. This clonotype was sampled from a female patient aged 45 to 65 who had an allogeneic stem cell transplant from a related donor, so the T cells may come from the graft donor. Some clones in this sample may be carry-over from other donors' samples. The J gene is TRBJ2-7, the V gene TRBV30; no clear D. The CDR3 region is CAWSLVSGYEQYF. The CDR3 DNA is TGTGCCTGGAGTCTGGTATCGGGCTACGAGCAGTACTTC.